One TCR beta chain is described in this entry. This clone was picked up a small number of times. Its antigen is unknown. No per-base quality is available; no much larger clone lies one base away. This record belongs to a study of control samples from healthy donors and cancer patients (dated by TCRdb to between 2020 and 2021). Preparation of the library involved the immunoSEQ multiplex PCR assay. TCRdb's version of the immuneACCESS table is confined to in-frame rearrangements and falls short of the full clone set. An unresolved V gene accounts for under half of the shortfall where checked; the remainder is of unknown origin. This sample has about 120,000 clones in its table, and about 87% of those were observed once. About 12% of the sample rests with the top ten. Germline trimming amounts to 4 bases on V and 0 bases on J, with 4 as the count of junction bases outside the gene matches. The CDR3 contains 15 residues, cysteine and phenylalanine counted. Kept here is only the CDR3 DNA, which spans 45 bases and is read in frame from base 1. CDR1 and CDR2 are drawn from the germline V gene: SGHRS, YFSETQ.

The sample was blood. The TCR was taken from a man aged 25 to 40 in good health. The chain uses TRBV5-1 and TRBJ1-3, and 7 junction bases match TRBD1. The CDR3 protein: CASSLQGSSGNTIYF. The base sequence is TGCGCCAGCAGCCTACAGGGGAGCTCTGGAAACACCATATATTTT.